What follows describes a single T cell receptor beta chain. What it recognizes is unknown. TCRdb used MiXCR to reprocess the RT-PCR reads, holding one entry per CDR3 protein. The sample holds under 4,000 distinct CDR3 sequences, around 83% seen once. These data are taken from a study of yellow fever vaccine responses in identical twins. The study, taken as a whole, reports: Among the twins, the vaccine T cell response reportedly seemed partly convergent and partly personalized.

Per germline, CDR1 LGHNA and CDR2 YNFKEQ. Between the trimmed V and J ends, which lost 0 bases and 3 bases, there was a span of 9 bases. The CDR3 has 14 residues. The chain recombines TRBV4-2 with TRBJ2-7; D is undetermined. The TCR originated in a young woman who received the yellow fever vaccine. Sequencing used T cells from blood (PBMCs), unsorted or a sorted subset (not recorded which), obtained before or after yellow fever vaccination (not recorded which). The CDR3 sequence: CASSQDYGVYEQYF. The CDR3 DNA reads TGTGCCAGCAGCCAAGATTACGGTGTCTACGAGCAGTACTTC.